This TCR beta chain was recovered during a study of identifying expanded T cells in peripheral blood. The study's findings and limits: Technical replicates showed approximately 1.2 changed clones; around 2 weeks around 15; four weeks 19. Variance in clone template counts between approximately 2-week samples significantly increased with total template count across all healthy donors.

Clones were read by immunoSEQ multiplex PCR, and TCRdb kept only the in-frame ones, dropping some. The sample contains around 60,000 clones, around 86% of which appear only once. During the collection period, no donor immune events like infections were recorded. The V gene's germline CDR1 is SSHAT and CDR2 FNYEAQ (reference sequence). V was cut by 3 bases and J by 1 base, with 9 bases left in between. The CDR3 is 14 amino acids. Concerning this clone: Its target is not known.

The V gene is TRBV7-7, the J gene TRBJ1-1, with D unclear. The TCR comes from a person aged 18 to 75 in good health. The source material was blood. The CDR3, as DNA: TGTGCCAGCAGCTTTCTTTCGGGGAACACTGAAGCTTTCTTT. This translates into CASSFLSGNTEAFF.